These 3 T cell receptor beta chains were sequenced from one sample in a study of identical twins. MiXCR was run by TCRdb on the 5' RACE reads, yielding one entry per CDR3 protein. Of 400,000 to 600,000 distinct CDR3 sequences in the sample, more than 20% were seen once. This sample also appeared in a second study, on yellow fever vaccine responses in identical twins.

The sample was CD4+ T cells sorted from blood. The receptor set was obtained from a young woman in good health.

This clonotype was counted many times. The chain joins TRBV20-1 to TRBJ2-7; D is unresolved. Germline-derived CDR1 and CDR2 are DFQATT and SNEGSKA (reference sequence). Trimming pared 6 bases from V and 0 bases from J, leaving 6 bases between. This CDR3 region has 11 residues. This chain's CDR3 is CSALTSYEQYF. Here the CDR3 DNA reads TGCAGTGCCCTGACCTCCTACGAGCAGTACTTC.

V is TRBV12-3 or TRBV12-4 and J is TRBJ2-5, with D possibly matching TRBD2 (6 bases). The CDR3 has 16 residues. Between the trimmed V and J ends, which lost 4 bases and 2 bases, there was a span of 17 bases. CDR3 sequence reads: CASSSWDWYSQETQYF. DNA for the CDR3: TGTGCCAGCAGTTCTTGGGACTGGTACTCTCAAGAGACCCAGTACTTC.

The chain joins TRBV6-4 to TRBJ2-1; TRBD2 agrees at 8 bases. CDR1 is MRHNA, CDR2 SNTAGT, per germline. The CDR3 contains 14 residues. The V and J ends lost 4 bases and 8 bases, in that order; junction bases with no gene match: 7. CDR3 bases: TGTGCCAGCAGTGCGGGGACTAGTGCACATGAGCAGTTCTTC. The encoded protein is CASSAGTSAHEQFF.